The next 9 T cell receptor beta chains were all read from a single sample in a study of blood T cells in healthy people across ages. The use of a sample-barcoded 5' primer and a J-beta primer mix characterized a second PCR of roughly 6 to 12 cycles. TCRdb re-derived calls from the 5' RACE reads in MiXCR, one entry per CDR3 protein. The sample consists of about a million distinct CDR3 sequences, under 40% of them appearing once. Sequenced input: blood. The receptors stem from a man between 18 and 35 years old in good health.

In this sample, this clonotype turned up a few times. This chain joins TRBV12-3 or TRBV12-4 and TRBJ2-3, with D unresolved. The CDR3 is 15 residues long. V lost 6 bases and J 12 bases, leaving 25 bases between the germline ends. DNA of the CDR3: TGTGCCAGCAGCCCACCCCGGGCCCTAAAAAATTTCCAGTATTTT. It translates to CASSPPRALKNFQYF.

The chain couples TRBV20-1 to TRBJ2-1; the D is unclear. Trimming removed 0 bases from V and 3 bases from J, with 6 bases in between. Germline CDR1 is DFQATT and CDR2 is SNEGSKA (reference sequence). CDR3 length equals 13 residues. Here the CDR3 reads CSAREVLYNEQFF. CDR3 in DNA: TGCAGTGCTAGAGAGGTACTCTACAATGAGCAGTTCTTC.

The chain combines TRBV6-2 or TRBV6-3 with TRBJ1-5; tentative D call: TRBD1 (6 bases). The J call may be incorrect, as the DNA end agrees better with TRBJ2-3. CDR1 is MNHEY, CDR2 SVGEGT, per germline. This CDR3 is 15 amino acids long. The CDR3 region has the DNA TGTGCCAGCAGTATTCGGACAGATTTCAATCAGCCCCAGTATTTT. Translated: CASSIRTDFNQPQYF.

This clonotype was recorded a few times. V and J are TRBV5-5 and TRBJ2-4; the match to TRBD2 covers 9 bases. Trimming cost V 0 bases and J 5 bases; bases outside gene matches: 9. The germline CDR1 and CDR2 sequences are SGHKS and YYEKEE (reference sequence). This CDR3 has 17 amino acids. This CDR3 is CASSLATGTSNENIQYF. CDR3 nucleotides: TGTGCCAGCAGCTTGGCTACCGGGACTAGCAACGAAAACATTCAGTACTTC.

The table lists this clonotype with a few counts. The V and J genes are TRBV6-5 and TRBJ2-3, with 8 bases lining up with TRBD1. The CDR3 consists of 15 residues. V gave up 0 bases and J gave up 7 bases; unmatched junction bases: 6. Looked up from germline, CDR1 is MNHEY and CDR2 is SVGAGI. Written as DNA, the CDR3 is TGTGCCAGCAGTTACTCACAGGGGGTGGCGAATACGCAGTATTTT. Translated, it gives CASSYSQGVANTQYF.

V and J are TRBV7-2 and TRBJ1-1; D unclear. V was clipped by 2 bases and J by 11 bases, with 12 bases between them. Germline lookup yields CDR1 SGHTA and CDR2 FQGNSA. The CDR3 loop spans 12 amino acids. The CDR3 sequence is CASSLLGPWAFF. The CDR3 DNA follows: TGTGCCAGCAGCTTATTAGGCCCATGGGCTTTCTTT.

The chain has TRBV20-1 and TRBJ2-7; 10 bases fit TRBD2. The end of the DNA fits TRBJ2-5 better, so the J call may be wrong. The V gene's germline CDR1 is DFQATT and CDR2 SNEGSKA (reference sequence). This CDR3 contains 15 residues. The CDR3 spells CSAVETSGSQETQYF. The CDR3 bases are TGCAGTGCTGTTGAGACTAGCGGGTCCCAAGAGACCCAGTACTTC.

V is TRBV11-3 and J is TRBJ2-5; TRBD1 is a possible D gene (5 bases). V lost 3 bases and J lost 7, with 9 bases in between. The CDR3 loop spans 12 amino acids. CDR1 and CDR2 (germline): SGHNT, YENEEA. CDR3 amino acids: CASSFQGGTQYF. The CDR3 DNA sequence: TGTGCCAGCAGCTTCCAGGGTGGGACCCAGTACTTC.

The chain uses TRBV12-3 or TRBV12-4 and TRBJ2-2; 7 nucleotides align to TRBD2. The CDR3 length is 13 residues. V gave up 7 bases and J gave up 5 bases; unmatched junction bases: 4. CDR3 region: CASTGGVTGELFF. CDR3 coding DNA: TGTGCCAGCACTGGGGGGGTAACCGGGGAGCTGTTTTTT.